This TCR beta chain was identified during a study of CD8+CD57+ T cells in acquired aplastic anemia (dated by TCRdb to 2016 to 2019). Turning to the overall study: A mean of approximately 3 ug of DNA, ranging from about 0.2 to 27.4 ug, was extracted from sorted CD4+ and CD8+ cells.

The research as a whole found: Roughly 30 CD8+ CDR3 sequences were shared between patients and controls but appeared highly expressed in patients and within their immunodominant clones. Patients and healthy controls showed no significant difference in CD8+ Simpson's diversity (P=0.060).

Profiling of TCR beta VDJ combinations and CDR3 sequences used genomic DNA as the template. An Illumina HiSeq 2000 was the platform used for TCR repertoire sequencing. The source study handled its data this way. Repertoires were assessed using TRBV/TRBJ rearrangement plots, CDR3 size and DJ length profiles, and Simpson's diversity index. The most abundant DNA sequence in the deep sequencing data was defined as the immunodominant clone. CDR3 amino acid sequences were screened for sharing across subjects and compared with published repertoires and the VDJdb database. The public reads were quality trimmed at Q25 with fastp and then assembled into clones with MiXCR by TCRdb, keeping productive beta chains. All rows with the same CDR3 protein become a single entry with the most common DNA and genes. These V and J calls derive from TCRdb rather than the authors' analysis. A total of about 270,000 distinct CDR3 sequences appear in this sample, roughly three fifths of them only once. The ten largest clones take up 6.5% to 10% of the sample.

The study deep-sequenced TCR repertoires of sorted CD4+ and CD8+ blood T cells from severe aplastic anemia patients and healthy subjects. Ficoll-Paque density gradient centrifugation was used to isolate peripheral blood mononuclear cells. Before DNA extraction, CD4+ and CD8+ T cells were sorted by FACS or by magnetic beads. From the germline V gene, CDR1 is ENHRY and CDR2 is SYGVKD. After removal of 4 bases from V and 5 bases from J, the junction retains 16 bases not matched to a gene. The CDR3, cysteine through phenylalanine, is 20 amino acids long. Of the read, only the CDR3 DNA is kept; its 60 bases are in frame from base 1. As for this clonotype: The clone's antigen remains unknown. Per-base qualities were not stored, and no clone one base away is much larger.

The receptor was derived from a human donor with severe aplastic anemia or a healthy control (not recorded which). This sequence uses TRBV10-3 and TRBJ2-1, with 14 junctional bases fitting TRBD2. The sequenced sample was sorted CD4+, CD8+, or CD8+CD57+ T cells (not recorded which) from PBMCs. The DNA is as follows: TGTGCCATCAGTGGGGGAGACGGACTAGCGGGAGGTGGATTCGACAATGAGCAGTTCTTC. Its coded protein is CAISGGDGLAGGGFDNEQFF.